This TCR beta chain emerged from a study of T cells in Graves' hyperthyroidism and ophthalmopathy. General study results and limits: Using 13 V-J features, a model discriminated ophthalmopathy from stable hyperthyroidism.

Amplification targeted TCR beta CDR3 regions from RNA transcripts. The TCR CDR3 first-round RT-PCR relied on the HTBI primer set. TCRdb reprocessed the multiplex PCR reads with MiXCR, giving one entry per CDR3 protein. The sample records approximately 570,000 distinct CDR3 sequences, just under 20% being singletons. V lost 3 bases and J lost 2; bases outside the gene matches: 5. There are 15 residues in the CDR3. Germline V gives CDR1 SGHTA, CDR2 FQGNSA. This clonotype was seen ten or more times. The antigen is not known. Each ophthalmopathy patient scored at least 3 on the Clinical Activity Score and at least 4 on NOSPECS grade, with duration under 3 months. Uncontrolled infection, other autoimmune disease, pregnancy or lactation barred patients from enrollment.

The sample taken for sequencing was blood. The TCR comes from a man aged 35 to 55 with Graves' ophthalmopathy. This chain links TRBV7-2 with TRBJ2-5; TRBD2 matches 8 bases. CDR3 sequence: CASSLEAGEQETQYF. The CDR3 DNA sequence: TGTGCCAGCAGCTTGGAAGCGGGAGAACAAGAGACCCAGTACTTC.